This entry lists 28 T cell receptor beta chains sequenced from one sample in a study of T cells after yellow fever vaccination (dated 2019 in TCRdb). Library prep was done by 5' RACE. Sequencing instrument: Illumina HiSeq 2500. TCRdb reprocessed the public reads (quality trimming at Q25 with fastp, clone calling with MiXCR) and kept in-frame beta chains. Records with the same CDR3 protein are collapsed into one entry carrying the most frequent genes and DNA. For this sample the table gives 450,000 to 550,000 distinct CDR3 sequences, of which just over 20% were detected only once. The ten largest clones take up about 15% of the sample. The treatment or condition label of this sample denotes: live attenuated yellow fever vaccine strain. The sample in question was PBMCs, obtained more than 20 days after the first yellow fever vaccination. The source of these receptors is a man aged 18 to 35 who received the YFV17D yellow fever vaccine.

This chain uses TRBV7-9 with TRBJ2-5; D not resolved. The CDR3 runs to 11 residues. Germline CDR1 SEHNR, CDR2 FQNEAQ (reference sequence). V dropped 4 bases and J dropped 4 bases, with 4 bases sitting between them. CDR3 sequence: CASSWVETQYF. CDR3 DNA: TGTGCCAGCAGCTGGGTAGAGACCCAGTACTTC.

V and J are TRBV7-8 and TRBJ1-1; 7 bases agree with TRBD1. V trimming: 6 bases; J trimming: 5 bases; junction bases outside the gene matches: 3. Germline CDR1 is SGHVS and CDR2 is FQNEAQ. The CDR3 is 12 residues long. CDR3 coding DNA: TGTGCCAGCAGGACGACAGGGACTGAAGCTTTCTTT. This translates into CASRTTGTEAFF.

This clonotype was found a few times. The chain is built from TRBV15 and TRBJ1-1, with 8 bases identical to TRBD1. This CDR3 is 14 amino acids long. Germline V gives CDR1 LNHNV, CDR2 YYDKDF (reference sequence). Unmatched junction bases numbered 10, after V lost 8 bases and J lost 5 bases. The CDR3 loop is CATLTQGASTEAFF. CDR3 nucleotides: TGTGCCACCCTCACCCAGGGGGCCTCTACTGAAGCTTTCTTT. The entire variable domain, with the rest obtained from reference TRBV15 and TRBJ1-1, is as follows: DAMVIQNPRYQVTQFGKPVTLSCSQTLNHNVMYWYQQKSSQAPKLLFHYYDKDFNNEADTPDNFQSRRPNTSFCFLDIRSPGLGDTAMYLCATLTQGASTEAFFGQGTRLTVV.

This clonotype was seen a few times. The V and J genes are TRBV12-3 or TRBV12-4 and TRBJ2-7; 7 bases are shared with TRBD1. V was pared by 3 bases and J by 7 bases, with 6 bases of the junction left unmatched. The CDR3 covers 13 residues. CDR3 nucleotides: TGTGCCAGCAGTTTTAAGGGGGCGCGGGAGCAGTACTTC. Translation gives CASSFKGAREQYF.

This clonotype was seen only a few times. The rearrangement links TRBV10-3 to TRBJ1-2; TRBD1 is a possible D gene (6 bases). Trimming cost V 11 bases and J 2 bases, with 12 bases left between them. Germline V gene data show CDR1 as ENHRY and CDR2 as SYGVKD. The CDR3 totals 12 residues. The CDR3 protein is CAVWTDNYGYTF. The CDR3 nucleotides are TGTGCCGTCTGGACAGACAACTATGGCTACACCTTC.

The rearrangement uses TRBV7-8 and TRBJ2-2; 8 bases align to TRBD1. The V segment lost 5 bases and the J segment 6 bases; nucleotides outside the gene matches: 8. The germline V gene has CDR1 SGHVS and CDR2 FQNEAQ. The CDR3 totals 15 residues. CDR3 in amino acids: CASSPWTGTAGELFF. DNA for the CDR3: TGTGCCAGCAGCCCCTGGACAGGGACGGCCGGGGAGCTGTTTTTT.

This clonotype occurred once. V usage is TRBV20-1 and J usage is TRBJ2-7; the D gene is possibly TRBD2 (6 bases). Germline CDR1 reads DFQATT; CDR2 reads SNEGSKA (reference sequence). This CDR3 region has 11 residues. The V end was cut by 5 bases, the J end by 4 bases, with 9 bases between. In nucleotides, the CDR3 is TGCAGTGCTCGCGGGGTTTACGAGCAGTACTTC. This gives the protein CSARGVYEQYF.

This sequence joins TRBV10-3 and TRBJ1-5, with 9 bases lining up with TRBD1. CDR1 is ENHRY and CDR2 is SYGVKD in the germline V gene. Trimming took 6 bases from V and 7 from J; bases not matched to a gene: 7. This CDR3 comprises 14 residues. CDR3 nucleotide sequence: TGTGCCATCAGAGATCCGACAGGGGGGCAGCCCCAGCATTTT. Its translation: CAIRDPTGGQPQHF.

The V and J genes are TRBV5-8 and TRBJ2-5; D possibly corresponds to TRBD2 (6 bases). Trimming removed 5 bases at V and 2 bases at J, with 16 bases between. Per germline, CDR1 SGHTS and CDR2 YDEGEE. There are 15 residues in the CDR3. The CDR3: CASRTPGTAQETQYF. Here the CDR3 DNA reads TGTGCCAGCAGGACCCCCGGGACTGCGCAAGAGACCCAGTACTTC.

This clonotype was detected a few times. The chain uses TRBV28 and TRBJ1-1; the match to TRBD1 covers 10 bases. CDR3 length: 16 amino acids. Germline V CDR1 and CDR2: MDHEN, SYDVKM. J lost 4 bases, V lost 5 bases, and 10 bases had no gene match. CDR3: CASSPGTGDGSTEAFF. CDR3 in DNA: TGTGCCAGCAGTCCCGGGACAGGGGATGGTAGCACTGAAGCTTTCTTT. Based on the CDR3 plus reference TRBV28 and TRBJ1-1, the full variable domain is DVKVTQSSRYLVKRTGEKVFLECVQDMDHENMFWYRQDPGLGLRLIYFSYDVKMKEKGDIPEGYSVSREKKERFSLILESASTNQTSMYLCASSPGTGDGSTEAFFGQGTRLTVV.

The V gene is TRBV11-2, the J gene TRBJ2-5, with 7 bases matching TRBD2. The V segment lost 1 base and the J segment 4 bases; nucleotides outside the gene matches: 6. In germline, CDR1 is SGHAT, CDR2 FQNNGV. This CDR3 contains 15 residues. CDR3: CASSLVWGGGETQYF. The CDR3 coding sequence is TGTGCCAGCAGCTTAGTCTGGGGGGGGGGAGAGACCCAGTACTTC. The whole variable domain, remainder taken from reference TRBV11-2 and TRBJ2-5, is EAGVAQSPRYKIIEKRQSVAFWCNPISGHATLYWYQQILGQGPKLLIQFQNNGVVDDSQLPKDRFSAERLKGVDSTLKIQPAKLEDSAVYLCASSLVWGGGETQYFGPGTRLLVL.

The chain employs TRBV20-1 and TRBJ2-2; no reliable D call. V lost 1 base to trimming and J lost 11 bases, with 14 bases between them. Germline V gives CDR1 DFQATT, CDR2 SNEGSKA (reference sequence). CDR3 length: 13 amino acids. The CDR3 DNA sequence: TGCAGTGCTAGAGCTCCTGGAAGTAGTGAGCTGTTTTTT. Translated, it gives CSARAPGSSELFF.

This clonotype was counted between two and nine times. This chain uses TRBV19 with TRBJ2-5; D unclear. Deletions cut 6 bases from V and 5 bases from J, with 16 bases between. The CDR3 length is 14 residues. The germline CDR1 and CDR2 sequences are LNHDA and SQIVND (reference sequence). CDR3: CASSPFFVGETQYF. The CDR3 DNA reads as TGTGCCAGTAGCCCTTTTTTTGTTGGGGAGACCCAGTACTTC.

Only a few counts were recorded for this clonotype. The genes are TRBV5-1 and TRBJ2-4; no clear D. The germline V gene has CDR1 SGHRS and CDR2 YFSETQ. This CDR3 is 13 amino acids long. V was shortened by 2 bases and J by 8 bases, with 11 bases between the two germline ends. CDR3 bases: TGCGCCAGCAGCTTTGACGCTTCAGACATTCAGTACTTC. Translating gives CASSFDASDIQYF.

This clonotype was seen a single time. The CDR3 sequence: CAWTRGISGANVLTF. In DNA form, the CDR3 reads TGTGCCTGGACTCGCGGAATTTCTGGGGCCAACGTCCTGACTTTC. The rearrangement uses TRBV30 and TRBJ2-6, with no clear D. V lost 4 bases and J lost 1, with 11 bases in between. CDR1 is GTSNPN and CDR2 is SVGIG in the germline V gene (reference sequence). The CDR3 runs to 15 residues.

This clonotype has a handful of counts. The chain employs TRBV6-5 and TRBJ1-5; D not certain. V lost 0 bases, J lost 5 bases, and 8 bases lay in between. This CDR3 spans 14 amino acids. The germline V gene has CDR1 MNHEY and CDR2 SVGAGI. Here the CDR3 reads CASSYSRWDQPQHF. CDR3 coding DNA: TGTGCCAGCAGTTACTCGCGGTGGGATCAGCCCCAGCATTTT.

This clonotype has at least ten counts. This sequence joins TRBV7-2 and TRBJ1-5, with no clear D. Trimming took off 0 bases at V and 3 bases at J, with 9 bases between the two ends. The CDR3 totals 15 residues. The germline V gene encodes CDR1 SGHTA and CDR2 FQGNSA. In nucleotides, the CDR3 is TGTGCCAGCAGCTTAGCGGCCGTTTACAATCAGCCCCAGCATTTT. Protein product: CASSLAAVYNQPQHF.

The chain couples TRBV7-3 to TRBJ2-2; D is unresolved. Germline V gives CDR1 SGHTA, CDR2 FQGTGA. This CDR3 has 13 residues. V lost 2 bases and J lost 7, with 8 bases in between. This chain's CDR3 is CASSLGSLGELFF. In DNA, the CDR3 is TGTGCCAGCAGCTTAGGGTCTCTCGGGGAGCTGTTTTTT.

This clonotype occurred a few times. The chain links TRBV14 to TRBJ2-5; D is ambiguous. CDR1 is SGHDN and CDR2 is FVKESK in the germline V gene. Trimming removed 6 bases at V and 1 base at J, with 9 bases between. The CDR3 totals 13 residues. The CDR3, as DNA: TGTGCCAGCAGTAGACATATCCAAGAGACCCAGTACTTC. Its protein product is CASSRHIQETQYF.

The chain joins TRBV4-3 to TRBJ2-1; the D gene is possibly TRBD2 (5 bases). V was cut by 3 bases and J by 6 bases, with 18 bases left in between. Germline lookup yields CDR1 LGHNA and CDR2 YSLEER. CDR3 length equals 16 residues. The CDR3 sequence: CASSHGSRGTFNEQFF. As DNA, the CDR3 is TGCGCCAGCAGCCACGGTTCTCGGGGTACATTCAATGAGCAGTTCTTC.

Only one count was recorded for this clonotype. The CDR3 DNA is TGTGCCAGCAGCCGTGGGGTGGAGAACGAGCAGTACGTC. Translated, it gives CASSRGVENEQYV. The rearrangement links TRBV7-2 to TRBJ2-7; no clear D gene. Trimming pared 5 bases from V and 5 bases from J, leaving 13 bases between. CDR3 size: 13 residues. Germline V gene data show CDR1 as SGHTA and CDR2 as FQGNSA.

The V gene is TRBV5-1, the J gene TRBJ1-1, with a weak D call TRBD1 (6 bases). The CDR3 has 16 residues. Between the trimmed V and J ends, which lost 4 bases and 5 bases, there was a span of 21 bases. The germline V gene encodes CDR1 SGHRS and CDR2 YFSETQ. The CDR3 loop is CASSPIGGVSGTEAFF. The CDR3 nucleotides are TGCGCCAGCAGCCCGATTGGGGGCGTGTCCGGTACTGAAGCTTTCTTT.

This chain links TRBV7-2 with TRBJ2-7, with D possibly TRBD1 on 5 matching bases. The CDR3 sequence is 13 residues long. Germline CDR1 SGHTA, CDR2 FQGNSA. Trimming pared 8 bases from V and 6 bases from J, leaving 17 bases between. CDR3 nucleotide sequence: TGTGCCAGCCGCCCTACAGGCACCCTCGAGCAGTACGTC. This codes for CASRPTGTLEQYV.

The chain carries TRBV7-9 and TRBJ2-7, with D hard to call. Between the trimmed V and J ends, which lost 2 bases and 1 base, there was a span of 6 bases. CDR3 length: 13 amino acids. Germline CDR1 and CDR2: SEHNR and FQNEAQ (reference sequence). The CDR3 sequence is CASSLSSSYEQYV. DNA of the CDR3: TGTGCCAGCAGCTTATCGTCGTCCTACGAGCAGTACGTC.

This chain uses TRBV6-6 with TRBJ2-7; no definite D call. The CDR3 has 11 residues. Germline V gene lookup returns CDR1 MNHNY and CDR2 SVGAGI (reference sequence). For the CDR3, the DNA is TGTGCCAGCAGTTTTAACTACGAGCGGTACGTC. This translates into CASSFNYERYV.

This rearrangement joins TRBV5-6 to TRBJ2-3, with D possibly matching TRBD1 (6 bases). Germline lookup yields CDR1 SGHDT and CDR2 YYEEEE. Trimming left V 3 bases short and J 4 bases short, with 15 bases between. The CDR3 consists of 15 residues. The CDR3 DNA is TGTGCCAGCAGCTATACGCCACGACAGGCAGATACGCAGTATTTT. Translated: CASSYTPRQADTQYF.

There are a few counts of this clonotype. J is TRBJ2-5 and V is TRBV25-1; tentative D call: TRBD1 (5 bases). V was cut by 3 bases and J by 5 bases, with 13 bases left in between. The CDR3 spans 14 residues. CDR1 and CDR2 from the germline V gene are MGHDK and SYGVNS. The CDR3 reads CASSEVGPLETQYF. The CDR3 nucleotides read TGTGCCAGCAGTGAGGTGGGGCCGTTGGAGACCCAGTACTTC. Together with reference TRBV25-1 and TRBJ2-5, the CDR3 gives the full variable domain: EADIYQTPRYLVIGTGKKITLECSQTMGHDKMYWYQQDPGMELHLIHYSYGVNSTEKGDLSSESTVSRIRTEHFPLTLESARPSHTSQYLCASSEVGPLETQYFGPGTRLLVL.

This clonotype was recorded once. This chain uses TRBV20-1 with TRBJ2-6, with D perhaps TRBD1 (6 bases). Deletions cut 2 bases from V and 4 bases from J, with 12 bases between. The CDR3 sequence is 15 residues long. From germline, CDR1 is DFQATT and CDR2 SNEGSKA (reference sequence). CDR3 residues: CSARSGASGANVLTF. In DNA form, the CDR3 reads TGCAGTGCTAGATCAGGGGCGTCAGGGGCCAACGTCCTGACTTTC.